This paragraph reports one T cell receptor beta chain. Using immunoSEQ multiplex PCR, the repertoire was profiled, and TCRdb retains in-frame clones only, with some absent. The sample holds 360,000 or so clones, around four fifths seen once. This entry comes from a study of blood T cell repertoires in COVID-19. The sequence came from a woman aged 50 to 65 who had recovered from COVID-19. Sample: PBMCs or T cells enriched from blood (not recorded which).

The CDR3 sequence is CASSPSASGANTGELFF. The CDR3 DNA reads TGTGCCAGCAGCCCCTCTGCGAGCGGGGCCAACACCGGGGAGCTGTTTTTT. The rearrangement uses TRBV7-2 and TRBJ2-2; 7 bases fit TRBD2. CDR3 length: 17 residues. Germline V gene lookup returns CDR1 SGHTA and CDR2 FQGNSA. J gave up 2 bases and V 5 bases, and 11 bases lay outside the gene matches.